A selection of T cell receptor beta chains follows, all from one sample in a study of cytomegalovirus exposure and HLA in healthy donors. Repertoires were generated with immunoSEQ multiplex PCR, while TCRdb's copy carries only in-frame clones and drops some. Of some 87,000 clones listed, approximately 79% were seen once; the top ten hold about 20%. The sample was PBMCs. The origin of the receptors is a woman aged 40-49 years in good health and CMV-seropositive. Each CDR3 is given with its conserved first and last residue. The D gene is left open where the match is weak. A clone size is listed for some rows: how often the clone was seen (once, few, many), or a class if it is expanded.

J gene: TRBJ2-4; CDR3 length: 14; V gene: TRBV6-1; clone size: NA; D gene: TRBD2; CDR3 protein: CASRSALAGGPWHF; CDR3 DNA: TGTGCCAGCAGATCTGCCCTAGCGGGGGGGCCCTGGCACTTC
J gene: TRBJ2-1; CDR3 length: 16; V gene: TRBV11-2; clone size: few; D gene: TRBD2; CDR3 protein: CASSDPGTSGWNEQFF; CDR3 DNA: TGTGCCAGCAGCGATCCTGGGACTAGCGGGTGGAATGAGCAGTTCTTC
J gene: TRBJ1-2; CDR3 length: 17; V gene: TRBV4-1; clone size: NA; D gene: NA; CDR3 protein: CASSQDFPVQANYGYTF; CDR3 DNA: TGCGCCAGCAGCCAAGATTTTCCCGTCCAGGCTAACTATGGCTACACCTTC
J gene: TRBJ1-5; CDR3 length: 16; V gene: TRBV7-8; clone size: NA; D gene: NA; CDR3 protein: CASSLQGLTANQPQHF; CDR3 DNA: TGTGCCAGCAGCTTACAGGGGTTAACGGCCAATCAGCCCCAGCATTTT
J gene: TRBJ2-7; CDR3 length: 15; V gene: TRBV15; clone size: NA; D gene: TRBD1; CDR3 protein: CATSRDGTGLNEQYF; CDR3 DNA: TGTGCCACCAGCAGAGATGGGACAGGTTTAAACGAGCAGTACTTC
J gene: TRBJ2-7; CDR3 length: 16; V gene: TRBV2; clone size: NA; D gene: TRBD2; CDR3 protein: CASTAAGLAGGSEQYF; CDR3 DNA: TGTGCCAGCACTGCAGCCGGACTAGCGGGGGGGTCGGAGCAGTACTTC
J gene: TRBJ2-7; CDR3 length: 15; V gene: TRBV7-9; clone size: NA; D gene: TRBD1; CDR3 protein: CASSPITRGLYEQYF; CDR3 DNA: TGTGCCAGCAGCCCTATTACCAGGGGGTTGTACGAGCAGTACTTC
J gene: TRBJ1-5; CDR3 length: 15; V gene: TRBV6-1; clone size: few; D gene: NA; CDR3 protein: CASSEVFSVYQPQHF; CDR3 DNA: TGTGCCAGCAGTGAAGTCTTCAGTGTTTATCAGCCCCAGCATTTT
J gene: TRBJ2-5; CDR3 length: 15; V gene: TRBV7-9; clone size: NA; D gene: NA; CDR3 protein: CASSAAPDTPETQYF; CDR3 DNA: TGTGCCAGCAGCGCCGCGCCCGACACCCCAGAGACCCAGTACTTC
J gene: TRBJ1-2; CDR3 length: 12; V gene: TRBV9; clone size: NA; D gene: TRBD1; CDR3 protein: CASGTENYGYTF; CDR3 DNA: TGTGCCAGCGGGACAGAAAACTATGGCTACACCTTC
J gene: TRBJ2-7; CDR3 length: 14; V gene: TRBV5-1; clone size: NA; D gene: NA; CDR3 protein: CASSSGPGSYEQYF; CDR3 DNA: TGCGCCAGCAGCTCCGGGCCAGGGTCCTACGAGCAGTACTTC
J gene: TRBJ2-1; CDR3 length: 15; V gene: TRBV6-1; clone size: NA; D gene: NA; CDR3 protein: CASSHTGGGGNEQFF; CDR3 DNA: TGTGCCAGCAGCCATACAGGGGGAGGGGGCAATGAGCAGTTCTTC
J gene: TRBJ2-7; CDR3 length: 14; V gene: TRBV2; clone size: NA; D gene: NA; CDR3 protein: CASSTPWTSYEQYF; CDR3 DNA: TGTGCCAGCAGTACTCCTTGGACAAGCTACGAGCAGTACTTC
J gene: TRBJ2-2; CDR3 length: 16; V gene: TRBV7-6; clone size: NA; D gene: TRBD2; CDR3 protein: CASSLDASGRIRELFF; CDR3 DNA: TGTGCCAGCAGCTTAGATGCTAGCGGGAGAATCCGGGAGCTGTTTTTT
J gene: TRBJ1-5; CDR3 length: 14; V gene: TRBV6-5; clone size: NA; D gene: NA; CDR3 protein: CASSSGGSNQPQHF; CDR3 DNA: TGTGCCAGCAGTTCCGGGGGTAGCAATCAGCCCCAGCATTTT
J gene: TRBJ1-1; CDR3 length: 12; V gene: TRBV10-3; clone size: NA; D gene: NA; CDR3 protein: CAIWEGYTEAFF; CDR3 DNA: TGTGCCATTTGGGAGGGGTACACTGAAGCTTTCTTT
J gene: TRBJ2-2; CDR3 length: 15; V gene: TRBV7-2; clone size: once; D gene: TRBD1; CDR3 protein: CASSLVNRGQGELFF; CDR3 DNA: TGTGCCAGCAGCTTAGTTAACAGGGGCCAGGGGGAGCTGTTTTTT
J gene: TRBJ1-6; CDR3 length: 13; V gene: TRBV7-2; clone size: NA; D gene: NA; CDR3 protein: CASSGSGFPPLHF; CDR3 DNA: TGTGCCAGCAGCGGCTCAGGGTTTCCACCCCTCCACTTT
J gene: TRBJ1-1; CDR3 length: 15; V gene: TRBV19; clone size: NA; D gene: NA; CDR3 protein: CASSIFSGMNTEAFF; CDR3 DNA: TGTGCCAGTAGTATATTTTCAGGGATGAACACTGAAGCTTTCTTT
J gene: TRBJ2-7; CDR3 length: 17; V gene: TRBV4-1; clone size: NA; D gene: TRBD1; CDR3 protein: CASSQLPLQGQVYEQYF; CDR3 DNA: TGCGCCAGCAGCCAACTCCCACTCCAGGGACAGGTTTACGAGCAGTACTTC
J gene: TRBJ1-4; CDR3 length: 16; V gene: TRBV4-1; clone size: once; D gene: NA; CDR3 protein: CASSQGVRGSNEKLFF; CDR3 DNA: TGCGCCAGCAGCCAAGGGGTGAGAGGAAGTAATGAAAAACTGTTTTTT
J gene: TRBJ1-1; CDR3 length: 15; V gene: TRBV27; clone size: NA; D gene: TRBD1; CDR3 protein: CASSPLGQDNTEAFF; CDR3 DNA: TGTGCCAGCAGTCCCCTCGGACAGGACAACACTGAAGCTTTCTTT
J gene: TRBJ2-2; CDR3 length: 15; V gene: TRBV4-1; clone size: NA; D gene: NA; CDR3 protein: CASSLSTRSAGELFF; CDR3 DNA: TGCGCCAGCAGCCTAAGTACACGGAGCGCCGGGGAGCTGTTTTTT
J gene: TRBJ1-5; CDR3 length: 16; V gene: TRBV2; clone size: NA; D gene: NA; CDR3 protein: CASSEALRGANQPQHF; CDR3 DNA: TGTGCCAGCAGTGAAGCGCTTCGGGGGGCGAATCAGCCCCAGCATTTT
J gene: TRBJ1-1; CDR3 length: 13; V gene: TRBV28; clone size: NA; D gene: NA; CDR3 protein: CASSWTVNTEAFF; CDR3 DNA: TGTGCCAGCAGTTGGACAGTTAACACTGAAGCTTTCTTT
J gene: TRBJ2-1; CDR3 length: 12; V gene: TRBV6-5; clone size: NA; D gene: TRBD2; CDR3 protein: CASRLTSGGEFF; CDR3 DNA: TGTGCCAGCAGACTAACTAGCGGGGGAGAGTTCTTC
J gene: TRBJ1-2; CDR3 length: 16; V gene: TRBV4-2; clone size: few; D gene: NA; CDR3 protein: CASSPTGALRDYGYTF; CDR3 DNA: TGTGCCAGCAGCCCGACAGGAGCACTGAGAGACTATGGCTACACCTTC
J gene: TRBJ1-1; CDR3 length: 17; V gene: TRBV5-1; clone size: NA; D gene: NA; CDR3 protein: CASSLDGPGKGNTEAFF; CDR3 DNA: TGCGCCAGCAGCTTGGACGGTCCGGGGAAGGGGAACACTGAAGCTTTCTTT
J gene: TRBJ1-1; CDR3 length: 18; V gene: TRBV27; clone size: NA; D gene: TRBD1; CDR3 protein: CASRKSRDRVLKNTEAFF; CDR3 DNA: TGTGCCAGCAGGAAGAGCCGGGACAGAGTGCTTAAGAACACTGAAGCTTTCTTT
J gene: TRBJ2-5; CDR3 length: 16; V gene: TRBV2; clone size: NA; D gene: TRBD1; CDR3 protein: CASSGQGRLKRETQYF; CDR3 DNA: TGTGCCAGCAGTGGACAGGGGCGTCTAAAGAGAGAGACCCAGTACTTC
J gene: TRBJ2-1; CDR3 length: 14; V gene: TRBV7-6; clone size: NA; D gene: NA; CDR3 protein: CASSSRGLAGKPIF; CDR3 DNA: TGTGCCAGCAGCTCTAGAGGGCTGGCGGGCAAGCCTATCTTC
J gene: TRBJ1-2; CDR3 length: 13; V gene: TRBV14; clone size: few; D gene: NA; CDR3 protein: CASSQGSIYGYTF; CDR3 DNA: TGTGCCAGCAGCCAAGGTTCCATCTATGGCTACACCTTC
J gene: TRBJ1-4; CDR3 length: 14; V gene: TRBV11-1; clone size: NA; D gene: TRBD1; CDR3 protein: CASSPGQGDEKLFF; CDR3 DNA: TGTGCCAGCAGCCCGGGACAGGGTGATGAAAAACTGTTTTTT
J gene: TRBJ2-1; CDR3 length: 17; V gene: TRBV6-9; clone size: NA; D gene: TRBD2; CDR3 protein: CAHERVCRPLAGNEQFF; CDR3 DNA: TGTGCCCATGAAAGGGTTTGTAGGCCCCTAGCGGGGAATGAGCAGTTCTTC
J gene: TRBJ1-3; CDR3 length: 16; V gene: TRBV5-1; clone size: NA; D gene: NA; CDR3 protein: CASSLRSEASGNTIYF; CDR3 DNA: TGCGCCAGCAGCTTGAGGTCTGAGGCCTCTGGAAACACCATATATTTT
J gene: TRBJ2-7; CDR3 length: 14; V gene: TRBV27; clone size: medium-sized; D gene: TRBD1; CDR3 protein: CASSTTGALYEQYF; CDR3 DNA: TGTGCCAGCAGTACGACAGGGGCCCTCTACGAGCAGTACTTC
J gene: TRBJ1-2; CDR3 length: 15; V gene: TRBV6-6; clone size: NA; D gene: NA; CDR3 protein: CASSQPSDGFSGYTF; CDR3 DNA: TGTGCCAGCAGCCAACCTTCCGACGGGTTTAGCGGCTACACCTTC
J gene: TRBJ1-6; CDR3 length: 14; V gene: TRBV6-6; clone size: NA; D gene: TRBD1; CDR3 protein: CASSQGQGNSPLHF; CDR3 DNA: TGTGCCAGCAGTCAAGGACAGGGTAATTCACCCCTCCACTTT
J gene: TRBJ1-3; CDR3 length: 15; V gene: TRBV6-6; clone size: few; D gene: NA; CDR3 protein: CASSGGPSSGNTIYF; CDR3 DNA: TGTGCCAGCAGCGGGGGGCCAAGTTCTGGAAACACCATATATTTT
J gene: TRBJ1-1; CDR3 length: 12; V gene: TRBV27; clone size: NA; D gene: NA; CDR3 protein: CASSLQGTKAFF; CDR3 DNA: TGTGCCAGCAGCTTACAGGGAACCAAAGCTTTCTTT
J gene: TRBJ2-7; CDR3 length: 14; V gene: TRBV25-1; clone size: NA; D gene: TRBD1; CDR3 protein: CASSETGGEYEQYF; CDR3 DNA: TGTGCCAGCAGTGAGACAGGGGGAGAGTACGAGCAGTACTTC
J gene: TRBJ2-3; CDR3 length: 15; V gene: TRBV5-1; clone size: NA; D gene: TRBD2; CDR3 protein: CASTGGLVSTDTQYF; CDR3 DNA: TGCGCCAGCACCGGTGGACTAGTTAGCACAGATACGCAGTATTTT
J gene: TRBJ1-1; CDR3 length: 11; V gene: TRBV10-1; clone size: once; D gene: NA; CDR3 protein: CARERGTEAFF; CDR3 DNA: TGCGCTAGGGAGCGGGGAACTGAAGCTTTCTTT
J gene: TRBJ2-5; CDR3 length: 18; V gene: TRBV4-1; clone size: NA; D gene: TRBD2; CDR3 protein: CASSLTGTSGGLQETQYF; CDR3 DNA: TGCGCCAGCAGCCTGACCGGGACTAGCGGGGGGTTACAAGAGACCCAGTACTTC
J gene: TRBJ1-3; CDR3 length: 17; V gene: TRBV7-2; clone size: NA; D gene: TRBD1; CDR3 protein: CASSHKTGIGTGNTIYF; CDR3 DNA: TGTGCCAGCAGCCACAAGACAGGGATTGGTACTGGAAACACCATATATTTT
J gene: TRBJ2-3; CDR3 length: 16; V gene: TRBV7-2; clone size: few; D gene: TRBD2; CDR3 protein: CASSLGAGVVADTQYF; CDR3 DNA: TGTGCCAGCAGCTTAGGTGCGGGAGTCGTCGCAGATACGCAGTATTTT
J gene: TRBJ2-2; CDR3 length: 19; V gene: TRBV19; clone size: NA; D gene: TRBD2; CDR3 protein: CASSMGGLAGGLNTGELFF; CDR3 DNA: TGTGCCAGTAGTATGGGGGGACTAGCGGGGGGACTGAACACCGGGGAGCTGTTTTTT
J gene: TRBJ2-7; CDR3 length: 15; V gene: TRBV6-6; clone size: NA; D gene: TRBD1; CDR3 protein: CASRQPGTGGYEQYF; CDR3 DNA: TGTGCCAGCAGACAACCCGGGACAGGGGGCTACGAGCAGTACTTC
J gene: TRBJ1-5; CDR3 length: 15; V gene: TRBV28; clone size: NA; D gene: NA; CDR3 protein: CASSPPRQGQGPQHF; CDR3 DNA: TGTGCCAGCAGTCCCCCCCGGCAGGGACAAGGGCCCCAGCATTTT
J gene: TRBJ1-5; CDR3 length: 14; V gene: TRBV28; clone size: NA; D gene: NA; CDR3 protein: CASKQGDSNQPQHF; CDR3 DNA: TGTGCCAGCAAACAGGGTGATAGCAATCAGCCCCAGCATTTT
J gene: TRBJ2-3; CDR3 length: 13; V gene: TRBV29-1; clone size: NA; D gene: NA; CDR3 protein: CSVFQGSTDTQYF; CDR3 DNA: TGCAGCGTGTTCCAGGGGAGCACAGATACGCAGTATTTT